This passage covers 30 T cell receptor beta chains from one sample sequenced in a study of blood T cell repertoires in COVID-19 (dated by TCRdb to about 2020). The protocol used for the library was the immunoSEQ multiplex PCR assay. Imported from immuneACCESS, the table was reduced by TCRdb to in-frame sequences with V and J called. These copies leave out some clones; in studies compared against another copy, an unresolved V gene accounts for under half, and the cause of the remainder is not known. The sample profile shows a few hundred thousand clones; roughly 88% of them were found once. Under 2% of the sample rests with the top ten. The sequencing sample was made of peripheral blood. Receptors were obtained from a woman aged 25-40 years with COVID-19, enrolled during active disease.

The CDR3 is CASSVGENTGELFF. As DNA, the CDR3 is TGTGCCAGCAGCGTAGGAGAAAACACCGGGGAGCTGTTTTTT. The genes are TRBV9 and TRBJ2-2, with D hard to call. Trimming removed 0 bases at V and 2 bases at J, with 5 bases between. Germline loops: CDR1 SGDLS, CDR2 YYNGEE. The CDR3 totals 14 residues.

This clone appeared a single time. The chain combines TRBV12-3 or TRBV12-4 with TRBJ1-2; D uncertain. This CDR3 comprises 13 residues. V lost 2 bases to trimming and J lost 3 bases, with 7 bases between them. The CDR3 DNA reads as TGTGCCAGCAGTTTAAACAGTTACTATGGCTACACCTTC. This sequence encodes CASSLNSYYGYTF.

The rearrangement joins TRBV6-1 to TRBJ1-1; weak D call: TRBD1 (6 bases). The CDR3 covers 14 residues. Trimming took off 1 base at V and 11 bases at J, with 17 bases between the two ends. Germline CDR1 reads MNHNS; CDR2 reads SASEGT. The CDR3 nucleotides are TGTGCCAGCAGTGAAGGCGGGGGGGCCATACGGGCTTTCTTT. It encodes CASSEGGGAIRAFF.

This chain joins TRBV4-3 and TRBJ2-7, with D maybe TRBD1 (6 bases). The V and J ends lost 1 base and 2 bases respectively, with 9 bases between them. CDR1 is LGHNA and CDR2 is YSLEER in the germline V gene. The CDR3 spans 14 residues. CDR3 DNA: TGCGCCAGCAGCCAAGTCAGGGGAACCTACGAGCAGTACTTC. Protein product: CASSQVRGTYEQYF.

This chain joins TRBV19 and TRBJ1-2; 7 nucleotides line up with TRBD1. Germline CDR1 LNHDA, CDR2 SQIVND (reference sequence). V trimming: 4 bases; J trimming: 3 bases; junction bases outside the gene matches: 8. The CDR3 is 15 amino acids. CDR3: CASSTIGQAHYGYTF. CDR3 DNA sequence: TGTGCCAGTAGTACGATTGGACAGGCTCACTATGGCTACACCTTC.

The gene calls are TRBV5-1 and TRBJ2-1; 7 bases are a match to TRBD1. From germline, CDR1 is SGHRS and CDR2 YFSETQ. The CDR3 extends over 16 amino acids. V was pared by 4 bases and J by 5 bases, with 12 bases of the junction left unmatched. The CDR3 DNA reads TGCGCCAGCAGCCAGACGCCCGGGACAGCCAACAATGAGCAGTTCTTC. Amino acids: CASSQTPGTANNEQFF.

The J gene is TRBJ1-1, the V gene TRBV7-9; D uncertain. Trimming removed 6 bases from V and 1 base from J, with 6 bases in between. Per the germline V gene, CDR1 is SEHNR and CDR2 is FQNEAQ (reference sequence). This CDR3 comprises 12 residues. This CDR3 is CASRRRNTEAFF. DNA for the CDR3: TGTGCCAGCAGGCGGCGGAACACTGAAGCTTTCTTT.

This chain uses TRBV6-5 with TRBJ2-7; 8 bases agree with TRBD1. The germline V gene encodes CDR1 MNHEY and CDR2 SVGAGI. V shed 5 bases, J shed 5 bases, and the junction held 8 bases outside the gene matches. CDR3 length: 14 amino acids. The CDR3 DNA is TGTGCCAGCAGTCTCGGACAGGGTTTGAACGAGCAGTACTTC. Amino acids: CASSLGQGLNEQYF.

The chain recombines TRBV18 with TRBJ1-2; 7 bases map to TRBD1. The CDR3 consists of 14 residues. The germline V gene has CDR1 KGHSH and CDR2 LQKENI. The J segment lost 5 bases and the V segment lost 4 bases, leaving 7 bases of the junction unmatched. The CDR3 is CASSLQGVRYGYTF. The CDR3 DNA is TGTGCCAGCTCACTTCAGGGGGTTCGGTATGGCTACACCTTC.

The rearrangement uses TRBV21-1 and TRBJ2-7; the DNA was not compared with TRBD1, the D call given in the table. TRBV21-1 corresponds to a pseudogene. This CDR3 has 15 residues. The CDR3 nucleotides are TGTGCCAGCAGCAGAGAAACAGCCCTTTACTACGAGCAGTACTTC. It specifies CASSRETALYYEQYF.

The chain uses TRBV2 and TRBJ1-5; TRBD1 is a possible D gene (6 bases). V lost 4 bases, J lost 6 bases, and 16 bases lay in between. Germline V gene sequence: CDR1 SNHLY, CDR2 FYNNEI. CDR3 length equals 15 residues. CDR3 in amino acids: CASSGQGLVSQPQHF. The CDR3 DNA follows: TGTGCCAGCAGTGGGCAGGGGTTAGTTAGTCAGCCCCAGCATTTT. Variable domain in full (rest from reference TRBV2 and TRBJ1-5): EPEVTQTPSHQVTQMGQEVILRCVPISNHLYFYWYRQILGQKVEFLVSFYNNEISEKSEIFDDQFSVERPDGSNFTLKIRSTKLEDSAMYFCASSGQGLVSQPQHFGDGTRLSIL.

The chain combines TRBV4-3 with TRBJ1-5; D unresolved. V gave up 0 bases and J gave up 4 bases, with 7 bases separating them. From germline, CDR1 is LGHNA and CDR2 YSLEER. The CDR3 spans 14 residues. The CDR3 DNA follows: TGCGCCAGCAGCCAAGAACTCTTTAATCAGCCCCAGCATTTT. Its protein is CASSQELFNQPQHF.

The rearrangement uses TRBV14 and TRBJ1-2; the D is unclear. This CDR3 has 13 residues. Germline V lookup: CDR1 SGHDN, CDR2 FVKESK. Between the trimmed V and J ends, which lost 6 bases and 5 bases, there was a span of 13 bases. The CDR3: CASSTEIWYGYTF. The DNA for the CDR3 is TGTGCCAGCAGTACAGAGATATGGTATGGCTACACCTTC.

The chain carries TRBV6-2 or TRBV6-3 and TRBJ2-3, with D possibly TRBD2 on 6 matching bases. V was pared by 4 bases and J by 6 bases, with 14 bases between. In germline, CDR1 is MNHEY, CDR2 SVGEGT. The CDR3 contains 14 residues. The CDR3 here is CASSSPGGLDTQYF. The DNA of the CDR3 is TGTGCCAGCAGTTCCCCCGGAGGGTTGGATACGCAGTATTTT.

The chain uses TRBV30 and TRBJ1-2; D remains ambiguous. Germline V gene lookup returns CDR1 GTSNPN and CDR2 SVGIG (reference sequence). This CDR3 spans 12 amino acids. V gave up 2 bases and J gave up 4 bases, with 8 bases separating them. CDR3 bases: TGTGCCTGGAGTCGGGGTTCCTATGGCTACACCTTC. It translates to CAWSRGSYGYTF.

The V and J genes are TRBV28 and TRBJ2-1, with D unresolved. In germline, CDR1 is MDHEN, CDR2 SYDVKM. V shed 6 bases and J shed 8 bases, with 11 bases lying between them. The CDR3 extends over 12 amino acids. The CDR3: CASRSEYHEQFF. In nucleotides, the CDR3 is TGTGCCAGCAGGTCAGAATACCATGAGCAGTTCTTC.

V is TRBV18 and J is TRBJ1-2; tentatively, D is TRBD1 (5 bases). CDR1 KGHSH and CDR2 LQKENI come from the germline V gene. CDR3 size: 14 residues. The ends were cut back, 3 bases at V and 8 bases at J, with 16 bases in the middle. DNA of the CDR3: TGTGCCAGCTCACCTGCACCTCCTGGGGCCGGCTACACCTTC. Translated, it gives CASSPAPPGAGYTF.

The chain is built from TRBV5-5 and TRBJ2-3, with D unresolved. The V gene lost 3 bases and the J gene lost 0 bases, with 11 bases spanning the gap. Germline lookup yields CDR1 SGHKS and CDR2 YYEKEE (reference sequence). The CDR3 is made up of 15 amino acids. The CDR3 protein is CASSSSSGSTDTQYF. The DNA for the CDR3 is TGTGCCAGCAGCTCATCTAGTGGTAGCACAGATACGCAGTATTTT.

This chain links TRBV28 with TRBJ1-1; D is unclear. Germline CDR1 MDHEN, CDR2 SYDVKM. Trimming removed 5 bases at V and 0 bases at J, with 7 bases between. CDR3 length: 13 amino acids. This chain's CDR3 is CASSRQVNTEAFF. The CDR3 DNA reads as TGTGCCAGCAGTCGGCAGGTGAACACTGAAGCTTTCTTT.

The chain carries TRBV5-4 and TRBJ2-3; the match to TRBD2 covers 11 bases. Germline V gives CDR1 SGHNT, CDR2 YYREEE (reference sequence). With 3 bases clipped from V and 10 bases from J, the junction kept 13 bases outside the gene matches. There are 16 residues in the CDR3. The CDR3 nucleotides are TGTGCCAGCAGCTCGCCCACTAGCGGGGGCAAATCGGCGCAGTATTTT. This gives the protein CASSSPTSGGKSAQYF.

The CDR3 DNA is TGTGCCAGCAGCTTCGGCGGGGGGGCAGATACGCAGTATTTT. It yields the protein CASSFGGGADTQYF. The chain couples TRBV7-9 to TRBJ2-3; 9 nucleotides line up with TRBD2. Germline V CDR1 and CDR2: SEHNR, FQNEAQ (reference sequence). Trimming cost V 3 bases and J 4 bases; bases outside gene matches: 2. The CDR3 has 14 residues.

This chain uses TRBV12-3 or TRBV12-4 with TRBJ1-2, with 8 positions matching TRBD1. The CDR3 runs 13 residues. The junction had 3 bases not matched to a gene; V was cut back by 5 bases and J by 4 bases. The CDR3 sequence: CASSAGTGYGYTF. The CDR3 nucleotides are TGTGCCAGCAGTGCCGGGACAGGCTATGGCTACACCTTC.

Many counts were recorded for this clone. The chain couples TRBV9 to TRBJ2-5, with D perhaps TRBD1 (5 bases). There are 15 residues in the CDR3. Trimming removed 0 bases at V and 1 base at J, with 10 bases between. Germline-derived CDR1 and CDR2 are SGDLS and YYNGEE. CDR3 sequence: CASSVGGRVQETQYF. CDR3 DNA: TGTGCCAGCAGCGTAGGAGGCAGGGTCCAAGAGACCCAGTACTTC. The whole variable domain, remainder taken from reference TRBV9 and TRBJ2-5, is DSGVTQTPKHLITATGQRVTLRCSPRSGDLSVYWYQQSLDQGLQFLIQYYNGEERAKGNILERFSAQQFPDLHSELNLSSLELGDSALYFCASSVGGRVQETQYFGPGTRLLVL.

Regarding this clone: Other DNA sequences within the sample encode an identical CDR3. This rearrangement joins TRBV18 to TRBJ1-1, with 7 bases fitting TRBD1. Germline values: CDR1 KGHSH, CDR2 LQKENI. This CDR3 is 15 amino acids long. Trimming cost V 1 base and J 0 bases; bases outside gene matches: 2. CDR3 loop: CASSPLGQMNTEAFF. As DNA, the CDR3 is TGTGCCAGCTCACCACTGGGACAGATGAACACTGAAGCTTTCTTT.

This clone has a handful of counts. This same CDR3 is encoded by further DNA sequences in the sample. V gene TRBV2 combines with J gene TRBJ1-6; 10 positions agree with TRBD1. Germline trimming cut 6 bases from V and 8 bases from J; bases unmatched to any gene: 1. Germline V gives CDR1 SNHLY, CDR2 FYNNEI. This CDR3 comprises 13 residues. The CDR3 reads CASRGQGDSPLHF. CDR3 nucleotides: TGTGCCAGCAGAGGACAGGGGGATTCACCCCTCCACTTT.

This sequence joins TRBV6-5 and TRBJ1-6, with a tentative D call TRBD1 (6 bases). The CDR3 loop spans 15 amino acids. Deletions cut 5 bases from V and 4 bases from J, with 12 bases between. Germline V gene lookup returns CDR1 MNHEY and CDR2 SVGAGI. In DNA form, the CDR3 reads TGTGCCAGCAGTAAGGGGGGGAGTTATAATTCACCCCTCCACTTT. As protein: CASSKGGSYNSPLHF.

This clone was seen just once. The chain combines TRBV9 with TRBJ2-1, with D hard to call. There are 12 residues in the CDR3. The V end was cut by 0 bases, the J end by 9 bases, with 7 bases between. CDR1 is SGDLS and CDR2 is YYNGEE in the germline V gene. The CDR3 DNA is TGTGCCAGCAGCGTAGGTAGCCTTGAGCAGTTCTTC. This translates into CASSVGSLEQFF.

The CDR3 region has the DNA TGTGCCAGTAGTATAGTGCGCAGGTTGAACTATGGCTACACCTTC. Residues: CASSIVRRLNYGYTF. The chain combines TRBV19 with TRBJ1-2; no clear D gene. The CDR3 consists of 15 residues. Per the germline V gene, CDR1 is LNHDA and CDR2 is SQIVND (reference sequence). V was trimmed by 1 base and J by 2 bases, leaving 11 bases between them.

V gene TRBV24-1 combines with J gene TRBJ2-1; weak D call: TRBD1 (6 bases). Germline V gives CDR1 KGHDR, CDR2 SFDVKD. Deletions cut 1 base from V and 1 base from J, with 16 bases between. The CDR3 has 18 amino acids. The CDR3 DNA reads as TGTGCCACCAGTGATTTAGAGGTTAGGGACAAGTCCTACAATGAGCAGTTCTTC. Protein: CATSDLEVRDKSYNEQFF.

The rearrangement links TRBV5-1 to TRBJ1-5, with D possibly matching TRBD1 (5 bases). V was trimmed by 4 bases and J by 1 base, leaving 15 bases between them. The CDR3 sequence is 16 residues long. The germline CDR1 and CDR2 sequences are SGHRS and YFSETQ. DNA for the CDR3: TGCGCCAGCAGCCGGGAGGGGCCTGACAGCAATCAGCCCCAGCATTTT. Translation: CASSREGPDSNQPQHF.